These 5 T cell receptor beta chains were sequenced from one sample in a study of T cells in Graves' hyperthyroidism and ophthalmopathy. RNA transcripts yielded amplified TCR beta CDR3 regions. HTBI primers were the set used in a first-round RT-PCR of the TCR CDR3. MiXCR, applied by TCRdb to the multiplex PCR reads, yields one record per CDR3 protein. The sample has 300,000 or so distinct CDR3 sequences; roughly a fifth are singletons. The material sequenced was blood. These receptors all come from a woman in her 50s with Graves' hyperthyroidism.

This clonotype was seen just once. The rearrangement uses TRBV12-5 and TRBJ1-5; D is possibly TRBD1 (6 bases). Trimming removed 4 bases from V and 2 bases from J, with 24 bases in between. There are 19 residues in the CDR3. Germline assignment: CDR1 LGHNT and CDR2 FRNRAP. The DNA of the CDR3 is TGTGCTAGTGGTTCGGACAGTGTCCCCCCCATAGTGGGCAATCAGCCCCAGCATTTT. Translation gives CASGSDSVPPIVGNQPQHF.

The rearrangement uses TRBV7-2 and TRBJ2-5; 9 bases are a match to TRBD2. Losses at the gene ends were 5 bases for V and 5 bases for J; bases not matched to a gene: 6. Germline V gene lookup returns CDR1 SGHTA and CDR2 FQGNSA. This CDR3 is 14 amino acids long. CDR3 sequence (DNA): TGTGCCAGCAGCCCCCAAGCGGGAGGCGAGACCCAGTACTTC. It is translated as CASSPQAGGETQYF.

This clonotype turned up a few times. V and J are TRBV4-1 and TRBJ2-4; D is perhaps TRBD1 (6 bases). Germline CDR1 MGHRA, CDR2 YSYEKL. V was trimmed by 5 bases and J by 1 base, leaving 18 bases between them. The CDR3 is 17 residues long. The CDR3 spells CASSASPGDRAKNIQYF. CDR3 DNA: TGCGCCAGCAGCGCATCACCAGGGGATCGGGCCAAAAACATTCAGTACTTC.

This clonotype was found a few times. V gene TRBV7-3 combines with J gene TRBJ2-7; TRBD1 matches at 12 bases. The V and J ends lost 4 bases and 5 bases, in that order; junction bases with no gene match: 6. Germline lookup yields CDR1 SGHTA and CDR2 FQGTGA. The CDR3 consists of 15 residues. The CDR3 is CASSSGQGALNEQYF. CDR3 DNA: TGTGCCAGCAGCTCGGGACAGGGGGCCCTGAACGAGCAGTACTTC.

The gene calls are TRBV28 and TRBJ2-3, with 13 bases lining up with TRBD2. Germline-derived CDR1 and CDR2 are MDHEN and SYDVKM. There are 15 residues in the CDR3. Unmatched junction bases numbered 5, after V lost 4 bases and J lost 7 bases. CDR3 DNA sequence: TGTGCCAGCAGTTCCACTAGCGGGGGGGCCTATACGCAGTATTTT. It yields the protein CASSSTSGGAYTQYF.